These 14 T cell receptor beta chains share one sample of origin, sequenced in a study of cytomegalovirus exposure and HLA in healthy donors. Repertoires were generated with immunoSEQ multiplex PCR, while TCRdb's copy carries only in-frame clones and drops some. Of hundreds of thousands of clones detected, around 86% appear once; the ten largest clones hold around 0.8%. The source material was PBMCs. Receptors were obtained from a woman between 18 and 29 years old in good health and CMV-seronegative.

This chain uses TRBV27 with TRBJ2-4; TRBD1 might be the D (5 bases). Deletions cut 6 bases from V and 6 bases from J, with 15 bases between. The CDR3 is 14 amino acids. Germline CDR1 and CDR2: MNHEY and SMNVEV (reference sequence). CDR3 protein: CASSRWERGNIQYF. The DNA of the CDR3 is TGTGCCAGCAGCCGTTGGGAAAGGGGAAACATTCAGTACTTC.

This rearrangement joins TRBV7-9 to TRBJ2-7; TRBD1 might be the D (6 bases). Germline lookup yields CDR1 SEHNR and CDR2 FQNEAQ (reference sequence). CDR3 length: 15 residues. V shed 5 bases and J shed 4 bases, with 18 bases lying between them. The CDR3 DNA follows: TGTGCCAGCAGCCCCCCCCTGGGCAGGGGATACGAGCAGTACTTC. Its protein is CASSPPLGRGYEQYF.

The chain couples TRBV10-1 to TRBJ1-1, with 7 bases lining up with TRBD1. This CDR3 has 11 amino acids. Germline CDR1 is WNHNN and CDR2 is SYGVQD (reference sequence). V was pared by 9 bases and J by 10 bases, with 8 bases of the junction left unmatched. Here the CDR3 reads CASSPGGRAFF. The CDR3 nucleotides are TGCGCCAGTTCGCCAGGGGGGAGAGCTTTCTTT.

The chain is built from TRBV5-1 and TRBJ2-7; 9 nucleotides agree with TRBD1. The CDR3 totals 15 residues. Germline CDR1 reads SGHRS; CDR2 reads YFSETQ. V lost 5 bases, J lost 2 bases, and 8 bases stayed unmatched. The CDR3 region is CASRVGQGGTYEQYF. In nucleotides, the CDR3 is TGCGCCAGCAGAGTGGGACAGGGAGGGACCTACGAGCAGTACTTC.

V usage is TRBV27 and J usage is TRBJ2-1; the match to TRBD2 covers 9 bases. CDR1 MNHEY and CDR2 SMNVEV come from the germline V gene (reference sequence). The CDR3 extends over 16 amino acids. The ends lost 5 bases at V and 0 bases at J; junction bases unmatched: 5. The CDR3 nucleotides are TGTGCCAGCAGTGAGGGAGCGGGGGGCTCCTACAATGAGCAGTTCTTC. This encodes CASSEGAGGSYNEQFF.

The chain is built from TRBV2 and TRBJ2-6; D remains unclear. The germline V gene has CDR1 SNHLY and CDR2 FYNNEI. The CDR3 extends over 15 amino acids. The V end lost 4 bases, the J end lost 1 base, and 8 bases lay between the germline ends. The CDR3 is CASSVELSGANVLTF. The DNA of the CDR3 is TGTGCCAGCAGTGTCGAGCTTTCTGGGGCCAACGTCCTGACTTTC.

The genes are TRBV27 and TRBJ1-1; tentative D call: TRBD1 (5 bases). This CDR3 region has 15 residues. V shed 5 bases and J shed 1 base, with 14 bases lying between them. Germline CDR1 is MNHEY and CDR2 is SMNVEV (reference sequence). The CDR3 region is CASSPQQGSNTEAFF. DNA of the CDR3: TGTGCCAGCAGTCCCCAGCAGGGTTCGAACACTGAAGCTTTCTTT.

This chain links TRBV10-1 with TRBJ2-1; TRBD2 agrees at 10 bases. The V and J ends lost 5 bases and 0 bases, in that order; junction bases with no gene match: 4. The germline V gene encodes CDR1 WNHNN and CDR2 SYGVQD (reference sequence). CDR3 size: 16 residues. The CDR3 sequence is CASSKAGGNSYNEQFF. DNA of the CDR3: TGCGCCAGCAGTAAAGCGGGGGGGAACTCCTACAATGAGCAGTTCTTC.

The chain links TRBV28 to TRBJ1-5, with 12 bases that match TRBD1. The CDR3 sequence is 16 residues long. Germline lookup yields CDR1 MDHEN and CDR2 SYDVKM. After removal of 5 bases from V and 7 bases from J, the junction contained 9 bases not matched to a gene. CDR3 sequence: CASSQWDRGPGQPQHF. Here the CDR3 DNA reads TGTGCCAGCAGTCAATGGGACAGGGGGCCGGGGCAGCCCCAGCATTTT. The full variable domain, in which reference TRBV28 and TRBJ1-5 provide the parts outside the CDR3, is DVKVTQSSRYLVKRTGEKVFLECVQDMDHENMFWYRQDPGLGLRLIYFSYDVKMKEKGDIPEGYSVSREKKERFSLILESASTNQTSMYLCASSQWDRGPGQPQHFGDGTRLSIL.

The chain employs TRBV5-8 and TRBJ2-7; 8 nucleotides match TRBD1. After removal of 2 bases from V and 2 bases from J, the junction contained 9 bases not matched to a gene. This CDR3 is 16 amino acids long. From germline, CDR1 is SGHTS and CDR2 YDEGEE. CDR3 nucleotide sequence: TGTGCCAGCAGCTTCCGGACAGGGTATCTTACCTACGAGCAGTACTTC. The encoded protein is CASSFRTGYLTYEQYF. The complete variable domain, with remaining parts taken from reference TRBV5-8 and TRBJ2-7, reads EAGVTQSPTHLIKTRGQQATLRCSPISGHTSVYWYQQALGLGLQFLLWYDEGEERNRGNFPPRFSGRQFPNYSSELNVNALELEDSALYLCASSFRTGYLTYEQYFGPGTRLTVT.

The chain links TRBV27 to TRBJ1-2, with D possibly matching TRBD1 (5 bases). V was cut by 1 base and J by 4 bases, with 25 bases left in between. Germline assignment: CDR1 MNHEY and CDR2 SMNVEV (reference sequence). CDR3 length: 19 residues. CDR3 sequence: CASSLWGERGPGGGYGYTF. In DNA, the CDR3 is TGTGCCAGCAGTTTATGGGGGGAGCGGGGACCCGGGGGTGGCTATGGCTACACCTTC.

The CDR3, as DNA: TGTGCCAGCCGCCATGAGGGGGCAAAAGGGTCCTACAATGAGCAGTTCTTC. It codes for CASRHEGAKGSYNEQFF. V gene TRBV7-9 combines with J gene TRBJ2-1, with TRBD1 matching over 7 bases. Germline CDR1 and CDR2: SEHNR and FQNEAQ (reference sequence). This CDR3 contains 17 residues. V lost 8 bases and J lost 1; bases outside the gene matches: 14.

V and J are TRBV30 and TRBJ1-5; D is ambiguous. Per the germline V gene, CDR1 is GTSNPN and CDR2 is SVGIG (reference sequence). The CDR3 totals 13 residues. Deletions cut 1 base from V and 6 bases from J, with 10 bases between. CDR3 amino acids: CAWSGGVRQPQHF. The CDR3 nucleotides read TGTGCCTGGAGTGGCGGGGTTCGTCAGCCCCAGCATTTT.

This chain uses TRBV19 with TRBJ1-4, with 7 bases that match TRBD1. The ends lost 4 bases at V and 5 bases at J; junction bases unmatched: 10. This CDR3 is 16 amino acids long. CDR1 and CDR2 (germline): LNHDA, SQIVND (reference sequence). CDR3 DNA: TGTGCCAGTAGTACAACCGCGGGACAGATAAATGAAAAACTGTTTTTT. It encodes CASSTTAGQINEKLFF.